Listed here are 12 T cell receptor beta chains from one sample, sequenced in a study of blood T cells in healthy people across ages. Combining a sample-barcoded 5' primer with a J-beta primer mix, a second PCR ran for 7 to 11 cycles. TCRdb re-called the 5' RACE reads with MiXCR, one entry per CDR3 protein. The data contain 1.4 million to 1.5 million distinct CDR3 sequences, 42% of them singletons. What was sequenced was blood. The receptors shown here come from a young woman in good health.

The chain carries TRBV2 and TRBJ1-2; a possible D gene is TRBD1 (5 bases). Looked up from germline, CDR1 is SNHLY and CDR2 is FYNNEI. V lost 7 bases, J lost 5 bases, and 14 bases lay in between. This CDR3 is built from 13 residues. DNA for the CDR3: TGTGCCAGCATTGACAGCGGCACTTATGGCTACACCTTC. Amino acid sequence: CASIDSGTYGYTF.

The chain carries TRBV5-6 and TRBJ1-4; D is unresolved. V dropped 4 bases and J dropped 12 bases, with 4 bases sitting between them. Per germline, CDR1 SGHDT and CDR2 YYEEEE. CDR3 length: 9 amino acids. CDR3 region: CASSPELFF. The CDR3 DNA is TGTGCCAGCAGCCCCGAACTGTTTTTT.

V usage is TRBV9 and J usage is TRBJ2-3; tentative D call: TRBD1 (6 bases). Trimming left V 0 bases short and J 2 bases short, with 16 bases between. This CDR3 is built from 17 residues. Germline lookup yields CDR1 SGDLS and CDR2 YYNGEE. CDR3 protein: CASSVAGAGAFTDTQYF. The CDR3 DNA is TGTGCCAGCAGCGTAGCTGGGGCAGGGGCCTTCACAGATACGCAGTATTTT.

This clonotype came up many times. The V gene is TRBV9, the J gene TRBJ2-5; TRBD2 is a possible D gene (6 bases). Germline V CDR1 and CDR2: SGDLS, YYNGEE. V lost 1 base and J 5 bases, leaving 15 bases between the germline ends. The CDR3 extends over 15 amino acids. The CDR3 DNA follows: TGTGCCAGCAGCGTAATGGCGGGGAAAGTGGAGACCCAGTACTTC. Translated: CASSVMAGKVETQYF.

This clonotype occurred a few times. The rearrangement joins TRBV5-1 to TRBJ2-7; D not resolved. The J call may not be correct, given that the DNA end is closer to TRBJ2-5. Germline CDR1 and CDR2: SGHRS and YFSETQ. This CDR3 region has 15 residues. CDR3 sequence: CASSLGSSWGETQYF. DNA of the CDR3: TGCGCCAGCAGCTTGGGTTCCAGTTGGGGAGAGACCCAGTACTTC.

V and J are TRBV21-1 and TRBJ1-2. TRBV21-1 is an annotated pseudogene. The CDR3 contains 18 residues. The CDR3 loop is CASSKALSWGTLFNGYTF. CDR3 in DNA: TGTGCCAGCAGCAAAGCGCTTTCTTGGGGTACGCTGTTCAATGGCTACACCTTC.

This chain uses TRBV7-8 with TRBJ2-7; D gene uncertain. The V and J ends lost 6 bases and 7 bases respectively, with 22 bases between them. Germline values: CDR1 SGHVS, CDR2 FQNEAQ. CDR3 length: 15 residues. The CDR3 sequence is CASSSPGSTNNEQYF. CDR3 nucleotide sequence: TGTGCCAGCAGTTCCCCTGGAAGCACAAACAATGAGCAGTACTTC.

The chain has TRBV10-3 and TRBJ2-1, with 9 bases fitting TRBD2. CDR3 length: 14 amino acids. V dropped 2 bases and J dropped 6; count of bases not matched to a gene: 2. In germline, CDR1 is ENHRY, CDR2 SYGVKD. Written as DNA, the CDR3 is TGTGCCATCAGTGAGGGACTAGCGAGCAATGAGCAGTTCTTC. As protein: CAISEGLASNEQFF.

This clonotype was recorded at least ten times. The J gene is TRBJ2-4, the V gene TRBV4-1; 7 nucleotides align to TRBD2. CDR3 length: 15 residues. Losses at the gene ends were 0 bases for V and 7 bases for J; bases not matched to a gene: 6. Germline values: CDR1 MGHRA, CDR2 YSYEKL. The CDR3 DNA follows: TGCGCCAGCAGCCAAGATGCGAATAGCGGGAACATTCAGTACTTC. Its translation is CASSQDANSGNIQYF.

The chain links TRBV12-3 or TRBV12-4 to TRBJ1-2; D gene ambiguous. V gave up 3 bases and J gave up 2 bases, with 10 bases separating them. The CDR3 length is 14 residues. Here the CDR3 reads CASSFSGVNYGYTF. CDR3 nucleotides: TGTGCCAGCAGTTTTAGTGGGGTGAACTATGGCTACACCTTC.

This chain connects TRBV9 to TRBJ2-2; D possibly corresponds to TRBD1 (6 bases). Trimming took off 4 bases at V and 6 bases at J, with 16 bases between the two ends. This CDR3 has 15 amino acids. The germline V gene has CDR1 SGDLS and CDR2 YYNGEE. Written as DNA, the CDR3 is TGTGCCAGCAGCCCCGGGGACACTGGGGCCGGGGAGCTGTTTTTT. Protein sequence: CASSPGDTGAGELFF.

This clonotype was observed a few times. This chain links TRBV20-1 with TRBJ2-7; 7 nucleotides line up with TRBD2. The CDR3 has 15 amino acids. V trimming: 6 bases; J trimming: 2 bases; junction bases outside the gene matches: 13. The germline gives CDR1 DFQATT, CDR2 SNEGSKA (reference sequence). CDR3 sequence reads: CSATRTAGTAYEQYF. CDR3 DNA: TGCAGTGCCACCCGCACAGCGGGAACGGCCTACGAGCAGTACTTC.